This TCR beta chain was recorded in a study of T cells in Graves' hyperthyroidism and ophthalmopathy. Study-wide results and caveats: Researchers found most expanded thyroid clonotypes above 0.001 in blood as well.

The table lists this clonotype with a few counts. Its antigen is unidentified. Graves' hyperthyroidism was deemed stable absent ophthalmopathy progression within 18 months. Investigators excluded patients with uncontrolled infection, other autoimmune disease, pregnancy or lactation. The PBMCs were sourced from fresh peripheral blood (approximately 9.6 ml). Germline V CDR1 and CDR2: SEHNR, FQNEAQ (reference sequence). V was pared by 4 bases and J by 12 bases, with 8 bases of the junction left unmatched. This CDR3 is built from 13 residues. Amplification of TCR beta CDR3 regions used RNA as the template. HTBI primers were employed in a first-round RT-PCR of the TCR CDR3. TCRdb called the multiplex PCR reads again in MiXCR, with one record for every CDR3 protein. The sample includes hundreds of thousands of distinct CDR3 sequences, around 17% of them seen just once.

This sequence was found in a young woman with Graves' hyperthyroidism. The gene calls are TRBV7-9 and TRBJ1-1; TRBD1 aligns across 10 bases. Sequencing was performed on blood. CDR3 sequence (DNA): TGTGCCAGCAGCTACGGGACAGGGGTGGTGACTTTCTTT. This gives the protein CASSYGTGVVTFF. Using reference TRBV7-9 and TRBJ1-1 for the parts outside the CDR3, the full variable domain is DTGVSQNPRHKITKRGQNVTFRCDPISEHNRLYWYRQTLGQGPEFLTYFQNEAQLEKSRLLSDRFSAERPKGSFSTLEIQRTEQGDSAMYLCASSYGTGVVTFFGQGTRLTVV.